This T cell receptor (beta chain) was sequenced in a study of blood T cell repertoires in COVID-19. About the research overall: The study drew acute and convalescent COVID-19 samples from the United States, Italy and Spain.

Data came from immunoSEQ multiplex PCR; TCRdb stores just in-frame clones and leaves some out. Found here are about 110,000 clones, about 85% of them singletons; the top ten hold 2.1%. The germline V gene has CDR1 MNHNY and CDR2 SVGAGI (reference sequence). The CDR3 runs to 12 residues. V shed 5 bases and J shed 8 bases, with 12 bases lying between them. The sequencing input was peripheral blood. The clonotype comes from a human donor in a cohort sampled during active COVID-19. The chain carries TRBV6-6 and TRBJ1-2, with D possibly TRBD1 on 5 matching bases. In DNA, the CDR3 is TGTGCCAGCAGTACCCAGGGTGGCGGCTACACCTTC. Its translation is CASSTQGGGYTF.